These 13 T cell receptor beta chains came from one sample sequenced in a study of blood T cell repertoires in COVID-19. Produced via immunoSEQ multiplex PCR; TCRdb's table is partial and in-frame only. This table has 150,000 to 160,000 clones, approximately 78% appearing once. The sequenced material came from peripheral blood. Receptor source: an elderly man with acute or convalescent COVID-19.

Regarding this clone: Other DNA sequences in the sample encode the same CDR3. The J gene is TRBJ2-3, the V gene TRBV7-3, with 9 bases lining up with TRBD2. V lost 4 bases to trimming and J lost 2 bases; unmatched junction nucleotides: 4. This CDR3 contains 15 residues. Per germline, CDR1 SGHTA and CDR2 FQGTGA. Here the CDR3 reads CASSSLAGSTDTQYF. The CDR3 DNA reads as TGTGCCAGCAGCTCGCTAGCGGGGTCCACAGATACGCAGTATTTT.

This clone was counted once. The V call is TRBV5-1, the J call TRBJ2-6; 9 bases fit TRBD1. The ends lost 5 bases at V and 0 bases at J; junction bases unmatched: 9. The CDR3 contains 18 residues. Germline V gene sequence: CDR1 SGHRS, CDR2 YFSETQ. The CDR3 spells CASSEGQGRSSGANVLTF. The CDR3 nucleotides are TGCGCCAGCAGTGAGGGACAGGGCCGCTCCTCTGGGGCCAACGTCCTGACTTTC.

This clone has more than one count but fewer than ten. The rearrangement links TRBV4-2 to TRBJ1-2, with D maybe TRBD1 (6 bases). CDR1 LGHNA and CDR2 YNFKEQ come from the germline V gene. The CDR3 runs 15 residues. V lost 5 bases and J 0 bases, leaving 13 bases between the germline ends. This CDR3 is CASSARDTSNYGYTF. CDR3 nucleotides: TGTGCCAGCAGCGCCCGGGACACGTCTAACTATGGCTACACCTTC.

V and J are TRBV3-1 (or the pseudogene TRBV3-2) and TRBJ1-4; 7 bases match TRBD1. The V and J ends lost 2 bases and 10 bases, in that order; junction bases with no gene match: 10. The CDR3 runs 15 residues. Germline CDR1 LGHDT, CDR2 YNNKEL (reference sequence). The CDR3 protein is CASSQRQGQAVKLFF. The CDR3 nucleotides are TGTGCCAGCAGCCAAAGACAGGGCCAAGCGGTAAAACTGTTTTTT.

This clone was counted a few times. The chain joins TRBV27 to TRBJ2-1; D is perhaps TRBD2 (5 bases). This CDR3 has 13 amino acids. Germline assignment: CDR1 MNHEY and CDR2 SMNVEV (reference sequence). Trimming removed 6 bases at V and 0 bases at J, with 6 bases between. For the CDR3, the DNA is TGTGCCAGCAGACGGGGCTCCTACAATGAGCAGTTCTTC. Its translation: CASRRGSYNEQFF.

The V gene is TRBV30, the J gene TRBJ1-1, with D unclear. This CDR3 region has 13 residues. From germline, CDR1 is GTSNPN and CDR2 SVGIG (reference sequence). Deletions cut 0 bases from V and 11 bases from J, with 16 bases between. CDR3 nucleotide sequence: TGTGCCTGGAGTGTACGTGAGGGCACGGGGGCTTTCTTT. Protein: CAWSVREGTGAFF.

This clone came up a few times. V gene TRBV27 combines with J gene TRBJ1-5, with 7 bases aligning to TRBD1. The CDR3 runs 17 residues. V lost 4 bases to trimming and J lost 3 bases; unmatched junction nucleotides: 12. From germline, CDR1 is MNHEY and CDR2 SMNVEV (reference sequence). This CDR3 is CASSSLTGLMNNQPQHF. The CDR3 nucleotides read TGTGCCAGCAGTTCTTTGACAGGGCTTATGAACAATCAGCCCCAGCATTTT.

The rearrangement joins TRBV10-3 to TRBJ2-7; 12 bases align to TRBD2. The CDR3 is 13 residues long. Germline values: CDR1 ENHRY, CDR2 SYGVKD. The V segment lost 7 bases and the J segment 2 bases; nucleotides outside the gene matches: 0. The CDR3 is CAITSGGAYEQYF. CDR3 coding DNA: TGTGCCATCACTAGCGGGGGGGCCTACGAGCAGTACTTC.

The sample holds a few counts of this clone. This rearrangement joins TRBV6-2 or TRBV6-3 to TRBJ2-5, with 9 bases fitting TRBD2. The length of the CDR3 is 18 residues. CDR1 and CDR2 (germline): MNHEY, SVGEGT. The V gene end was trimmed by 2 bases and the J gene end by 5 bases; junction bases not matched to a gene: 15. The DNA for the CDR3 is TGTGCCAGCAGTTACGGCTACCCGTGGCGGGGGGGCCGGGAGACCCAGTACTTC. Residues: CASSYGYPWRGGRETQYF.

The V call is TRBV5-1, the J call TRBJ2-5, with 7 positions matching TRBD1. The CDR3 sequence is 13 residues long. The junction had 2 bases not matched to a gene; V was cut back by 3 bases and J by 3 bases. The germline V gene has CDR1 SGHRS and CDR2 YFSETQ. CDR3 sequence (DNA): TGCGCCAGCAGCTGGGGACAGAAAGAGACCCAGTACTTC. Its protein is CASSWGQKETQYF.

The chain uses TRBV5-6 and TRBJ1-1, with D maybe TRBD1 (6 bases). CDR1 and CDR2 from the germline V gene are SGHDT and YYEEEE. There are 13 residues in the CDR3. V lost 0 bases, J lost 8 bases, and 11 bases lay in between. The CDR3 DNA reads TGTGCCAGCAGCTTGGCGGGGGGGCAGGAAGCTTTCTTT. Protein product: CASSLAGGQEAFF. Full variable domain (missing parts from reference TRBV5-6 and TRBJ1-1): DAGVTQSPTHLIKTRGQQVTLRCSPKSGHDTVSWYQQALGQGPQFIFQYYEEEERQRGNFPDRFSGHQFPNYSSELNVNALLLGDSALYLCASSLAGGQEAFFGQGTRLTVV.

The rearrangement links TRBV19 to TRBJ1-1, with a possible D match to TRBD1 (6 bases). This CDR3 contains 12 residues. With 9 bases removed from V and 4 bases from J, the gap between germline ends came to 12 bases. Per germline, CDR1 LNHDA and CDR2 SQIVND (reference sequence). CDR3 loop: CASFQGLTEAFF. The CDR3 bases are TGTGCCAGCTTCCAGGGGCTCACTGAAGCTTTCTTT.

V and J are TRBV27 and TRBJ1-5; the match to TRBD1 covers 12 bases. The CDR3 consists of 18 residues. V gave up 4 bases and J gave up 2 bases; unmatched junction bases: 9. The germline CDR1 and CDR2 sequences are MNHEY and SMNVEV (reference sequence). As DNA, the CDR3 is TGTGCCAGCAGTTCAATCCCGGGACAGGGGGCCGGCAATCAGCCCCAGCATTTT. As protein: CASSSIPGQGAGNQPQHF.